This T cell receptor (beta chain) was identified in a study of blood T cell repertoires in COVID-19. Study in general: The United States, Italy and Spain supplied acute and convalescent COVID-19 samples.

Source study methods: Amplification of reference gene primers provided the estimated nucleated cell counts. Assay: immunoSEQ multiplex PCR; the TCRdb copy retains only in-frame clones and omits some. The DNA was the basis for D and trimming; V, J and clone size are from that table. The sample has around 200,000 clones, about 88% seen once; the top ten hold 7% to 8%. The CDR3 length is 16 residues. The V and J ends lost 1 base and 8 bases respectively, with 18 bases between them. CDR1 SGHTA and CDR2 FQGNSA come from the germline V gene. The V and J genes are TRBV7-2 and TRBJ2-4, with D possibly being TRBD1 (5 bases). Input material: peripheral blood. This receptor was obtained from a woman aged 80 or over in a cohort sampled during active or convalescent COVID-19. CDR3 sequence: CASSLGTSSQGDIQYF. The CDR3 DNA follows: TGTGCCAGCAGCTTAGGCACGTCCTCCCAAGGGGACATTCAGTACTTC. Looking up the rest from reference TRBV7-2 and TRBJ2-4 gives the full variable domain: GAGVSQSPSNKVTEKGKDVELRCDPISGHTALYWYRQSLGQGLEFLIYFQGNSAPDKSGLPSDRFSAERTGGSVSTLTIQRTQQEDSAVYLCASSLGTSSQGDIQYFGAGTRLSVL.